Listed below are T cell receptor beta chains from one sample, sequenced in a study of CD8+ T cells in alopecia areata. The method was immunoSEQ multiplex PCR; TCRdb's version includes in-frame clones alone and lacks a portion of them. Of approximately 42,000 clones listed, under 70% are singletons. This material consisted of CD8+ T cells sorted from blood, taken at week 4, from a patient treated with tofacitinib. These receptors were collected from a human donor with alopecia areata. Both conserved end residues are trimmed from each CDR3. A D gene is named only where the DNA matches it firmly. For some rows the clone size is stated as once, few or many, or as a class when expanded; others skip it.

clone_size,d_call,j_call,v_call,cdr3_aa
-,TRBD2,TRBJ2-2,TRBV29-1,SVGGGLTGELF
once,TRBD2,TRBJ2-1,TRBV30,AWSLAVYNEQF
-,TRBD2,TRBJ2-2,TRBV5-6,ASSSSGTSEYTGELF
few,TRBD1,TRBJ2-3,TRBV19,ASSIRTTDRSTDTQY
-,-,TRBJ2-3,TRBV10-1,ASSPLEGGIRDTQY
-,TRBD1,TRBJ1-5,TRBV30,AWNPTGISNQPQH
-,TRBD1,TRBJ1-2,TRBV9,ASSATGGNDGYT
once,-,TRBJ1-1,TRBV29-1,SAPASGSEAF
-,TRBD1,TRBJ2-7,TRBV7-2,ASSLAGGQSYEQY
-,TRBD2,TRBJ2-5,TRBV13,ASAGASGGQETQY
-,-,TRBJ1-1,TRBV29-1,SVEAGGVNTEAF
-,TRBD2,TRBJ2-7,TRBV4-1,ASSHKRGESYEQY
-,-,TRBJ2-4,TRBV28,ASSLEENIQY
once,-,TRBJ2-1,TRBV30,AWSVGDEQF
few,TRBD1,TRBJ1-4,TRBV6-5,ASSPGQGNEKLF
-,-,TRBJ2-7,TRBV4-3,ASSQDQAEYEQY
once,TRBD2,TRBJ2-1,TRBV29-1,SLSPSGSYNEQF
-,-,TRBJ2-7,TRBV7-9,ASSPRSGGIGEQY
-,-,TRBJ1-2,TRBV29-1,SVEDLTRVGYGYT
-,-,TRBJ1-2,TRBV29-1,SVEGGPNYGYT
-,-,TRBJ1-1,TRBV30,AWSVGTEAF
-,-,TRBJ2-7,TRBV29-1,SVFTGLREQY
-,-,TRBJ1-1,TRBV27,ASGLLGDTEAF
few,-,TRBJ2-3,TRBV29-1,SARPNPLTPASDTQY
once,-,TRBJ2-1,TRBV30,AWSANNEQF
-,TRBD1,TRBJ2-7,TRBV29-1,STTGTGEYEQY
-,TRBD2,TRBJ2-3,TRBV4-1,ASSQGLAPDTQY
-,-,TRBJ2-7,TRBV7-6,ASSNGYEQY
-,-,TRBJ1-3,TRBV30,AWSGSGNTIY
-,TRBD1,TRBJ2-5,TRBV7-8,ASSLSGSGQRETQY
-,-,TRBJ2-2,TRBV13,ATVGGGLSGELF
-,TRBD1,TRBJ2-7,TRBV30,AWRVDRGYEQY
-,-,TRBJ1-1,TRBV6-5,ASWDMADEAF
-,-,TRBJ2-6,TRBV6-5,ASSLGGANVLT
-,-,TRBJ2-1,TRBV19,ASSIPGGHNEQF
-,TRBD1,TRBJ1-2,TRBV4-3,ASSQDRGQGADGYT
-,-,TRBJ2-7,TRBV25-1,ASSERTDYEQY